The next 23 T cell receptor beta chains were all read from a single sample in a study of T cells in Graves' hyperthyroidism and ophthalmopathy (dated by TCRdb to the late 2010s). Libraries were built with multiplex PCR. The data were produced on an Illumina HiSeq 2000. Amplification of TCR beta CDR3 regions was carried out from RNA transcripts. The first round of RT-PCR for the TCR CDR3 was performed with the HTBI primer set and the Qiagen OneStep RT-PCR kit. TCRdb reanalyzed the raw reads on its own, using fastp at Q25 for trimming and MiXCR for clone calling, and kept in-frame beta chains. A single entry per CDR3 protein holds the most common genes and DNA from its merged rows. For this sample the table gives about 690,000 distinct CDR3 sequences, of which 17% were detected only once. The ten largest clones capture less than 20% of the sample. The sequenced sample consisted of blood. The receptors were gathered from a man over 45 with Graves' hyperthyroidism.

The sample holds many counts of this clonotype. The gene calls are TRBV12-3 or TRBV12-4 and TRBJ2-5; D is undetermined. This CDR3 has 12 residues. The V gene lost 2 bases and the J gene lost 3 bases, with 4 bases spanning the gap. The CDR3 sequence is CASSLSEETQYF. The CDR3, as DNA: TGTGCCAGCAGTTTAAGCGAAGAGACCCAGTACTTC.

V gene TRBV9 combines with J gene TRBJ2-3; D possibly corresponds to TRBD2 (6 bases). V was cut by 4 bases and J by 4 bases, with 16 bases left in between. Germline CDR1 reads SGDLS; CDR2 reads YYNGEE. The CDR3 has 15 amino acids. CDR3 residues: CASSITGTASDTQYF. The DNA for the CDR3 is TGTGCCAGCAGCATCACCGGGACTGCTTCAGATACGCAGTATTTT.

Turning to this clonotype: This may arise from a read error, as a much more abundant clone is one base away. The CDR3 protein is CAGSSRRGKSETQYF. CDR3 sequence (DNA): TGTGCCGGCAGTTCACGCAGGGGGAAGAGCGAGACCCAGTACTTC. This chain uses TRBV28 with TRBJ2-5, with 7 nucleotides matching TRBD1. The CDR3 contains 15 residues. Germline CDR1 MDHEN, CDR2 SYDVKM.

This clonotype was observed many times. The J gene is TRBJ2-1, the V gene TRBV10-3, with D hard to call. The length of the CDR3 is 12 residues. V was trimmed by 4 bases and J by 7 bases, leaving 8 bases between them. Germline V gives CDR1 ENHRY, CDR2 SYGVKD. The CDR3: CAISASGNEQFF. For the CDR3, the DNA is TGTGCCATCAGTGCCTCGGGTAATGAGCAGTTCTTC.

To note about this clonotype: A read error may explain this, as a much larger clone is one base away. This chain joins TRBV20-1 and TRBJ1-1; D remains ambiguous. This CDR3 has 12 amino acids. Per the germline V gene, CDR1 is DFQATT and CDR2 is SNEGSKA (reference sequence). Trimming took off 3 bases at V and 1 base at J, with 6 bases between the two ends. This CDR3 reads CSASWGNTEAFF. Written as DNA, the CDR3 is TGCAGTGCTAGTTGGGGGAACACTGAAGCTTTCTTT.

This chain uses TRBV19 with TRBJ2-3, with D uncertain. The germline V gene encodes CDR1 LNHDA and CDR2 SQIVND (reference sequence). The CDR3 consists of 15 residues. V was trimmed by 5 bases and J by 4 bases, leaving 16 bases between them. CDR3 nucleotide sequence: TGTGCCAGTAGTCCCGCCTTGCAATGGGCAGATACGCAGTATTTT. This translates into CASSPALQWADTQYF.

The chain recombines TRBV5-1 with TRBJ2-1; 9 bases line up with TRBD1. V lost 3 bases to trimming and J lost 9 bases; unmatched junction nucleotides: 22. The CDR3 is 19 amino acids. Germline loops: CDR1 SGHRS, CDR2 YFSETQ. CDR3 nucleotide sequence: TGCGCCAGCAGCTATCGCCTCCCCCCGGAACAGGGGGCGGGTAGTGAGCAGTTCTTC. It specifies CASSYRLPPEQGAGSEQFF.

This clonotype was recorded a few times. The gene calls are TRBV24-1 and TRBJ2-7; TRBD1 matches at 8 bases. CDR1 is KGHDR and CDR2 is SFDVKD in the germline V gene. V trimming: 2 bases; J trimming: 0 bases; junction bases outside the gene matches: 5. This CDR3 has 16 amino acids. Here the CDR3 reads CATSDSGTGFSYEQYF. For the CDR3, the DNA is TGTGCCACCAGTGATTCCGGGACAGGCTTCTCCTACGAGCAGTACTTC.

This clonotype was detected a few times. This chain uses TRBV10-1 with TRBJ1-1, with 11 positions matching TRBD1. CDR1 and CDR2 from the germline V gene are WNHNN and SYGVQD (reference sequence). V was clipped by 2 bases and J by 7 bases; unmatched bases: 6. The CDR3 totals 15 residues. CDR3 amino acids: CASSEPGQGVDEAFF. The CDR3 nucleotides read TGCGCCAGCAGTGAGCCGGGACAGGGGGTTGATGAAGCTTTCTTT.

Points on this clonotype: A read error may account for a junction end that differs from germline. V is TRBV28 and J is TRBJ2-7, with 9 positions matching TRBD2. Germline V CDR1 and CDR2: MDHEN, SYDVKM. This CDR3 has 19 amino acids. CDR3 coding DNA: TGTGCCAGCAGTTATATAACAACGGGCGGGAGGGCCAGATCCTGCGAGCAGTACTTC. Residues: CASSYITTGGRARSCEQYF.

This clonotype occurred many times. The DNA for the CDR3 is TGTGCCAGCAGCTTAGTGGCGGGAGGCATGATAAGAGGGACCCAGTACTTC. This sequence encodes CASSLVAGGMIRGTQYF. V usage is TRBV11-2 and J usage is TRBJ2-5; 8 nucleotides align to TRBD2. The germline gives CDR1 SGHAT, CDR2 FQNNGV. CDR3 length: 17 amino acids. With 1 base clipped from V and 7 bases from J, the junction kept 14 bases outside the gene matches.

Ten or more counts support this clonotype. The chain is built from TRBV12-3 or TRBV12-4 and TRBJ1-4; tentative D call: TRBD1 (6 bases). CDR3 length: 14 residues. The ends were cut back, 2 bases at V and 8 bases at J, with 12 bases in the middle. The CDR3 protein is CASSLMGQGEKLFF. CDR3 nucleotide sequence: TGTGCCAGCAGTTTAATGGGACAAGGGGAAAAACTGTTTTTT.

V is TRBV9 and J is TRBJ2-7; the D gene could be TRBD1 or TRBD2 (5 bases each). The CDR3 length is 14 residues. Germline CDR1 and CDR2: SGDLS and YYNGEE. V dropped 4 bases and J dropped 3 bases, with 14 bases sitting between them. CDR3 residues: CASSPGTAGYEQYF. CDR3 in DNA: TGTGCCAGCAGCCCAGGGACGGCGGGCTACGAGCAGTACTTC.

This clonotype showed up many times. The chain is built from TRBV7-3 and TRBJ2-1; 7 bases are a match to TRBD2. Germline assignment: CDR1 SGHTA and CDR2 FQGTGA. The CDR3 is made up of 14 amino acids. V was clipped by 0 bases and J by 10 bases; unmatched bases: 6. In nucleotides, the CDR3 is TGTGCCAGCAGCTTAACGGGAGGGTTCGGAGAGCAGTTCTTC. The encoded protein is CASSLTGGFGEQFF.

This clonotype was counted ten times or more. This rearrangement joins TRBV24-1 to TRBJ2-2; 10 positions agree with TRBD2. Germline V gene lookup returns CDR1 KGHDR and CDR2 SFDVKD. J gave up 0 bases and V 0 bases, and 9 bases lay outside the gene matches. The CDR3 runs 20 residues. CDR3 in DNA: TGTGCCACCAGTGATTTGTTGGCTAGCGGGGGAGACTCGAACACCGGGGAGCTGTTTTTT. Translated, it gives CATSDLLASGGDSNTGELFF.

V and J are TRBV12-3 or TRBV12-4 and TRBJ2-5; 7 bases align to TRBD1. The CDR3 is made up of 11 amino acids. The V and J ends lost 6 bases and 11 bases, in that order; junction bases with no gene match: 6. CDR3 sequence (DNA): TGTGCCAGCAGCGGACAGGCAGGACAGTACTTC. Protein sequence: CASSGQAGQYF.

This CDR3 reads CATRSLQGGEQYF. Written as DNA, the CDR3 is TGTGCCACCCGTTCACTACAGGGCGGCGAGCAGTACTTC. The chain joins TRBV24-1 to TRBJ2-7, with D maybe TRBD1 (6 bases). Germline CDR1 KGHDR, CDR2 SFDVKD. The CDR3 extends over 13 amino acids. V lost 9 bases and J lost 6, with 17 bases in between.

This clonotype was recorded many times. The rearrangement joins TRBV2 to TRBJ1-4, with 7 bases fitting TRBD1. Per germline, CDR1 SNHLY and CDR2 FYNNEI. The V segment lost 0 bases and the J segment 8 bases; nucleotides outside the gene matches: 6. The CDR3 covers 15 residues. The CDR3 DNA reads TGTGCCAGCAGTGAAGCGGGACAGCAGGCGGAAAAACTGTTTTTT. It specifies CASSEAGQQAEKLFF.

The chain combines TRBV3-1 with TRBJ2-1; 12 positions match TRBD2. Germline lookup yields CDR1 LGHDT and CDR2 YNNKEL (reference sequence). CDR3 length: 16 amino acids. V shed 4 bases and J 7 bases; nucleotides not matched to a gene: 8. The CDR3 loop is CASSPSGRARGNEQFF. The CDR3 coding sequence is TGTGCCAGCAGCCCTAGCGGGAGGGCCCGGGGTAATGAGCAGTTCTTC.

This chain links TRBV19 with TRBJ1-4, with a possible D match to TRBD1 (6 bases). The V gene lost 6 bases and the J gene lost 7 bases, with 18 bases spanning the gap. The germline V gene has CDR1 LNHDA and CDR2 SQIVND (reference sequence). The CDR3 loop spans 15 amino acids. The CDR3 is CASRPGAARGEKLFF. DNA for the CDR3: TGTGCCAGTAGACCAGGGGCCGCCCGCGGTGAAAAACTGTTTTTT.

CDR3 nucleotide sequence: TGTGCCAGCTCACTAGGACAGGGCCCTCCCTACGAGCAGTACTTC. The encoded protein is CASSLGQGPPYEQYF. The rearrangement links TRBV18 to TRBJ2-7, with TRBD1 matching 8 bases. The CDR3 is 15 residues long. Trimming cost V 4 bases and J 2 bases; bases outside gene matches: 7. In germline, CDR1 is KGHSH, CDR2 LQKENI.

This clonotype has ten or more counts. The V call is TRBV10-3, the J call TRBJ2-3; tentatively, D is TRBD2 (6 bases). Trimming removed 11 bases at V and 1 base at J, with 13 bases between. The length of the CDR3 is 13 residues. Germline V gene data show CDR1 as ENHRY and CDR2 as SYGVKD. The CDR3 DNA reads TGTGCCTCTAGCGTTGTGGGCACAGATACGCAGTATTTT. Protein: CASSVVGTDTQYF.

This clonotype showed up many times. The chain joins TRBV7-3 to TRBJ2-5; D might be TRBD1 or TRBD2, each matching 6 bases. This CDR3 contains 15 residues. Between the trimmed V and J ends, which lost 2 bases and 1 base, there was a span of 11 bases. Germline CDR1 is SGHTA and CDR2 is FQGTGA. The CDR3, as DNA: TGTGCCAGCAGCTTAGTGGGGGGCCTCCAAGAGACCCAGTACTTC. Amino acids: CASSLVGGLQETQYF. The complete variable domain, with remaining parts taken from reference TRBV7-3 and TRBJ2-5, reads GAGVSQTPSNKVTEKGKYVELRCDPISGHTALYWYRQSLGQGPEFLIYFQGTGAADDSGLPNDRFFAVRPEGSVSTLKIQRTERGDSAVYLCASSLVGGLQETQYFGPGTRLLVL.